Sequencing of this TCR beta chain was carried out in a study of T cells in Graves' hyperthyroidism and ophthalmopathy. Using RNA transcripts as the source, TCR beta CDR3 regions were amplified. The HTBI primer set drove a first-round RT-PCR of the TCR CDR3. TCRdb independently ran MiXCR on the multiplex PCR reads; one entry per CDR3 protein. The profile shows some 400,000 distinct CDR3 sequences, approximately 15% of them singletons. Diagnoses rested on clinical symptoms, serum thyroxine and TRAb, thyroid ultrasound and orbital computed tomography. In regard to this clonotype: A single base separates this from a much larger clone, so it may be a read error.

The germline V gene encodes CDR1 LGHDT and CDR2 YNNKEL (reference sequence). The CDR3 has 14 amino acids. The specimen was blood. The chain couples TRBV3-1 to TRBJ2-1; no clear D. The source of this sequence is a woman aged 55-69 years with Graves' hyperthyroidism. CDR3 in DNA: TGTGCCAGCAGCCAAGAAGATTCTTATAATGAGCAGCTCTTC. Protein: CASSQEDSYNEQLF.